This T cell receptor beta chain was retrieved from a study of cytomegalovirus exposure and HLA in healthy donors. J was trimmed by 4 bases and V by 4 bases; bases with no gene match: 4. From germline, CDR1 is GTSNPN and CDR2 SVGIG (reference sequence). The CDR3 length is 13 residues. The primer mix had 60 Vbeta and 13 Jbeta primers. Here immunoSEQ multiplex PCR was the method, and the copy in TCRdb shows in-frame clones only, minus some. This sample contains about 170,000 clones. Sequenced: PBMCs. The chain combines TRBV30 with TRBJ2-5, with 9 bases lining up with TRBD1. The sequence derives from a woman younger than 35 in good health and CMV-seropositive. The CDR3 DNA is TGTGCCTGGAACAGGGGGCGGGCAGAGACCCAGTACTTC. This gives the protein CAWNRGRAETQYF.